Sequencing of this T cell receptor beta chain was carried out in a study of blood T cell repertoires in COVID-19. Study as a whole: PBMCs, B-cell-depleted T cells, or T cells were the source of the cDNA or gDNA that made up the material.

How the authors handled the data: Researchers report that nucleated cell counts were estimated from reference gene primer amplification. Sequencing was performed with immunoSEQ multiplex PCR; in TCRdb, only in-frame clones are kept and a portion is missing. The V and J calls and clone size are taken from that table; D and trimming were inferred from the DNA. The sample lists around 81,000 clones, around 83% seen once, with approximately 40% in the top ten. What was sequenced was peripheral blood. The TCR comes from an elderly man with acute or convalescent COVID-19.

As DNA, the CDR3 is TGTGCCAGCAGTTACGCTAGCGGGGGGAACTCGTGGTTTGAGACCCAGTACTTC. Translation gives CASSYASGGNSWFETQYF. The genes are TRBV6-2 or TRBV6-3 and TRBJ2-5; 11 bases are shared with TRBD2. This CDR3 contains 18 residues. Germline loops: CDR1 MNHEY, CDR2 SVGEGT. V lost 2 bases, J lost 5 bases, and 13 bases stayed unmatched.